These 27 T cell receptor beta chains share one sample of origin, sequenced in a study of regulatory T cells in long-lasting Graves disease. CDR3-region Arm-PCR and iRepertoire HTBI primers produced the TCR beta libraries. Using its own MiXCR run on the multiplex PCR reads, TCRdb lists one record per CDR3 protein. The sample carries 420,000 or so distinct CDR3 sequences, about 25% recorded once. Time point reported: persistent/refractory GD, antithyroid drugs over 5 years with positive TRAb. The authors made the TCR library using RNA they extracted from PBMCs. This sample comprised peripheral blood mononuclear cells (PBMCs), obtained when the disease was refractory, from a patient treated with antithyroid drugs. The receptors were gathered from a female donor with Graves disease.

This clonotype was seen many times. The chain joins TRBV7-2 to TRBJ1-2, with D possibly being TRBD1 (5 bases). CDR1 is SGHTA, CDR2 FQGNSA, per germline. V lost 4 bases to trimming and J lost 2 bases, with 8 bases between them. The CDR3 totals 13 residues. The CDR3 sequence is CASSSGRNYGYTF. The CDR3 region has the DNA TGTGCCAGCAGCTCGGGACGGAACTATGGCTACACCTTC.

This clonotype was observed at least ten times. The V call is TRBV6-2 or TRBV6-3, the J call TRBJ2-5; TRBD2 matches at 14 bases. CDR3 length equals 16 residues. Per the germline V gene, CDR1 is MNHEY and CDR2 is SVGEGT. With V trimmed by 6 bases and J by 1 base, 4 bases remained unmatched. CDR3 sequence: CASRGLAGATQETQYF. CDR3 DNA: TGTGCCAGCAGGGGACTAGCGGGAGCTACCCAAGAGACCCAGTACTTC.

This clonotype was found many times. The rearrangement uses TRBV2 and TRBJ2-7; D perhaps matches TRBD1 (6 bases). This CDR3 region has 12 residues. Germline V gives CDR1 SNHLY, CDR2 FYNNEI. The germline V and J ends were trimmed by 7 bases and 3 bases, with 10 bases remaining between them. The CDR3 DNA follows: TGTGCCAGCACGGACAGCGGCTACGAGCAGTACTTC. It translates to CASTDSGYEQYF.

This clonotype was picked up a small number of times. This rearrangement joins TRBV19 to TRBJ2-5; no clear D. Trimming shortened V by 7 bases and J by 2 bases, and 11 bases separated the two germline ends. CDR1 is LNHDA and CDR2 is SQIVND in the germline V gene (reference sequence). The CDR3 runs 13 residues. This CDR3 is CASKNDAQETQYF. The CDR3 DNA sequence: TGTGCCAGTAAGAATGATGCGCAAGAGACCCAGTACTTC.

This clonotype showed up just a few times. This chain connects TRBV6-5 to TRBJ2-7, with 7 bases matching TRBD1. Trimming at V came to 2 bases and at J to 6 bases, leaving 10 bases not matched to a gene. This CDR3 region has 15 residues. Germline assignment: CDR1 MNHEY and CDR2 SVGAGI. The CDR3 loop is CASSYQGQVLVEQYF. In DNA form, the CDR3 reads TGTGCCAGCAGTTACCAAGGACAGGTCCTTGTCGAGCAGTACTTC.

V and J are TRBV6-2 or TRBV6-3 and TRBJ1-6; the D is unclear. Germline-derived CDR1 and CDR2 are MNHEY and SVGEGT. With 5 bases removed from V and 6 bases from J, the gap between germline ends came to 14 bases. The CDR3 is 15 amino acids. DNA for the CDR3: TGTGCCAGCAGTATTAGAGGGAGGACTAATTCACCCCTCCACTTT. This encodes CASSIRGRTNSPLHF.

This clonotype showed up many times. The chain has TRBV20-1 and TRBJ2-5, with 9 bases aligning to TRBD1. The V gene end was trimmed by 2 bases and the J gene end by 2 bases; junction bases not matched to a gene: 6. Germline CDR1 is DFQATT and CDR2 is SNEGSKA (reference sequence). CDR3 length: 15 residues. This CDR3 reads CSARRGQGSQETQYF. In nucleotides, the CDR3 is TGCAGTGCTAGAAGAGGACAGGGGAGTCAAGAGACCCAGTACTTC.

This clonotype was seen ten or more times. V usage is TRBV6-2 or TRBV6-3 and J usage is TRBJ1-1, with no clear D. V was trimmed by 2 bases and J by 1 base, leaving 20 bases between them. CDR3 size: 18 residues. Germline CDR1 MNHEY, CDR2 SVGEGT. CDR3 sequence reads: CASSYERPRHLPNTEAFF. In nucleotides, the CDR3 is TGTGCCAGCAGTTACGAACGCCCTCGACACTTACCGAACACTGAAGCTTTCTTT.

This clonotype was detected ten times or more. This chain joins TRBV29-1 and TRBJ2-5; a possible D gene is TRBD1 (5 bases). V lost 7 bases and J 5 bases, leaving 23 bases between the germline ends. Germline CDR1 is SQVTM and CDR2 is ANQGSEA. The CDR3 sequence is 15 residues long. The CDR3 DNA reads TGCAGCGCCTGGGGCAGCGATACTCGTCCGGAGACCCAGTACTTC. Its translation is CSAWGSDTRPETQYF.

To note about this clonotype: A much more abundant neighbour one base away suggests this may be a read error. The chain carries TRBV12-3 or TRBV12-4 and TRBJ1-1; no firm D call. CDR3 length equals 12 residues. V lost 4 bases, J lost 8 bases, and 11 bases lay in between. Here the CDR3 DNA reads TGTGCCAGCAGTTGGGCCTCGGGGGAAGCTTTCTTT. The encoded protein is CASSWASGEAFF.

This clonotype was picked up many times. The rearrangement joins TRBV12-3 or TRBV12-4 to TRBJ2-7; D could derive from TRBD1 or TRBD2 (5 bases each). This CDR3 contains 16 residues. Between the trimmed V and J ends, which lost 4 bases and 3 bases, there was a span of 19 bases. The CDR3 protein is CASSSGRVGSGYEQYF. The CDR3 DNA reads as TGTGCCAGCAGTTCGGGGCGGGTGGGTTCCGGCTACGAGCAGTACTTC.

The chain carries TRBV5-6 and TRBJ1-5; 12 bases agree with TRBD1. V gave up 4 bases and J gave up 1 base; unmatched junction bases: 9. The CDR3 is made up of 18 amino acids. Germline CDR1 and CDR2: SGHDT and YYEEEE. The CDR3, as DNA: TGTGCCAGCAGCGAGTTCGGGACAGGGGGCTACAGCAATCAGCCCCAGCATTTT. Residues: CASSEFGTGGYSNQPQHF. The full variable domain, rest sourced from reference TRBV5-6 and TRBJ1-5, is DAGVTQSPTHLIKTRGQQVTLRCSPKSGHDTVSWYQQALGQGPQFIFQYYEEEERQRGNFPDRFSGHQFPNYSSELNVNALLLGDSALYLCASSEFGTGGYSNQPQHFGDGTRLSIL.

As to this clonotype: At one end, the junction sequence differs from germline, possibly due to a read error. The chain carries TRBV7-9 and TRBJ1-1; a possible D gene is TRBD1 (5 bases). This CDR3 spans 16 amino acids. In germline, CDR1 is SEHNR, CDR2 FQNEAQ (reference sequence). CDR3 nucleotides: TGTGCCAGCAGCTTAGAGGGGAGAGGGGTTAGGACTGAAGCTTCCTTT. This sequence encodes CASSLEGRGVRTEASF.

The chain employs TRBV20-1 and TRBJ1-1, with D unresolved. The CDR3 is made up of 14 amino acids. The V end was cut by 4 bases, the J end by 0 bases, with 12 bases between. Germline CDR1 reads DFQATT; CDR2 reads SNEGSKA (reference sequence). This chain's CDR3 is CSAIPGLMNTEAFF. CDR3 bases: TGCAGTGCTATCCCAGGTCTCATGAACACTGAAGCTTTCTTT.

The J gene is TRBJ1-5, the V gene TRBV7-2; D may be TRBD1 (5 bases). Looked up from germline, CDR1 is SGHTA and CDR2 is FQGNSA. This CDR3 spans 17 amino acids. The V gene lost 1 base and the J gene lost 7 bases, with 20 bases spanning the gap. This chain's CDR3 is CASSLDRSRGAGQPQHF. The CDR3 nucleotides are TGTGCCAGCAGCTTAGATCGGTCACGCGGGGCCGGACAGCCCCAGCATTTT.

This clonotype appeared a few times. The chain has TRBV19 and TRBJ2-4; TRBD2 aligns across 11 bases. V dropped 4 bases and J dropped 6; count of bases not matched to a gene: 5. The germline V gene encodes CDR1 LNHDA and CDR2 SQIVND (reference sequence). The CDR3 sequence is 15 residues long. The CDR3 loop reads CASSNVAGGRNIQYF. CDR3 DNA sequence: TGTGCCAGTAGTAACGTAGCGGGAGGGCGAAACATTCAGTACTTC. Full variable domain (rest looked up from reference TRBV19 and TRBJ2-4): DGGITQSPKYLFRKEGQNVTLSCEQNLNHDAMYWYRQDPGQGLRLIYYSQIVNDFQKGDIAEGYSVSREKKESFPLTVTSAQKNPTAFYLCASSNVAGGRNIQYFGAGTRLSVL.

The J gene is TRBJ2-5, the V gene TRBV11-2; TRBD1 or TRBD2 may be the D gene (5 bases each). Between the trimmed V and J ends, which lost 6 bases and 1 base, there was a span of 12 bases. The germline CDR1 and CDR2 sequences are SGHAT and FQNNGV. CDR3 size: 14 residues. The CDR3 protein is CASRDPGTQETQYF. As DNA, the CDR3 is TGTGCCAGCAGGGACCCCGGGACCCAAGAGACCCAGTACTTC.

This clonotype was detected many times. The chain combines TRBV28 with TRBJ2-5; 7 nucleotides match TRBD1. Looked up from germline, CDR1 is MDHEN and CDR2 is SYDVKM. The CDR3 has 15 amino acids. V lost 4 bases to trimming and J lost 2 bases; unmatched junction nucleotides: 7. Here the CDR3 DNA reads TGTGCCAGCAGTTCCCCGGGACAGACACAAGAGACCCAGTACTTC. This translates into CASSSPGQTQETQYF. Filled out from reference TRBV28 and TRBJ2-5, the complete variable domain reads DVKVTQSSRYLVKRTGEKVFLECVQDMDHENMFWYRQDPGLGLRLIYFSYDVKMKEKGDIPEGYSVSREKKERFSLILESASTNQTSMYLCASSSPGQTQETQYFGPGTRLLVL.

The genes are TRBV6-2 or TRBV6-3 and TRBJ2-5; TRBD2 matches 14 bases. The V and J ends lost 6 bases and 4 bases, in that order; junction bases with no gene match: 4. The CDR3 covers 15 residues. The germline gives CDR1 MNHEY, CDR2 SVGEGT. The CDR3 is CASSQTSGRAETQYF. CDR3 nucleotide sequence: TGTGCCAGCAGCCAGACTAGCGGGAGGGCAGAGACCCAGTACTTC.

This clonotype was observed at least ten times. The rearrangement links TRBV20-1 to TRBJ2-7; no definite D call. CDR3 length: 13 amino acids. The ends were cut back, 1 base at V and 3 bases at J, with 10 bases in the middle. Germline V gene data show CDR1 as DFQATT and CDR2 as SNEGSKA (reference sequence). CDR3 residues: CSARGNRDYEQYF. The CDR3 DNA reads TGCAGTGCTAGAGGCAACAGAGACTACGAGCAGTACTTC.

The sample holds a few counts of this clonotype. The chain is built from TRBV2 and TRBJ2-2; 13 bases are a match to TRBD2. The CDR3 spans 17 residues. The germline V gene encodes CDR1 SNHLY and CDR2 FYNNEI. Trimming took 6 bases from V and 6 from J; bases not matched to a gene: 10. CDR3 sequence: CASSEMGLAGTPGELFF. The CDR3 coding sequence is TGTGCCAGCAGCGAGATGGGACTAGCGGGAACTCCCGGGGAGCTGTTTTTT. Looking up the rest from reference TRBV2 and TRBJ2-2 gives the full variable domain: EPEVTQTPSHQVTQMGQEVILRCVPISNHLYFYWYRQILGQKVEFLVSFYNNEISEKSEIFDDQFSVERPDGSNFTLKIRSTKLEDSAMYFCASSEMGLAGTPGELFFGEGSRLTVL.

The chain couples TRBV7-8 to TRBJ1-4, with unresolved D. V gave up 2 bases and J gave up 9 bases, with 4 bases separating them. Germline CDR1 and CDR2: SGHVS and FQNEAQ. The CDR3 sequence is 11 residues long. The CDR3 DNA reads TGTGCCAGCAGCTTATCTAAAAAACTGTTTTTT. It yields the protein CASSLSKKLFF. Combining the CDR3 with reference TRBV7-8 and TRBJ1-4 gives the whole variable domain GAGVSQSPRYKVAKRGQDVALRCDPISGHVSLFWYQQALGQGPEFLTYFQNEAQLDKSGLPSDRFFAERPEGSVSTLKIQRTQQEDSAVYLCASSLSKKLFFGSGTQLSVL.

This clonotype was detected only once. The rearrangement uses TRBV2 and TRBJ2-1; D is unresolved. This CDR3 has 17 residues. The V and J ends lost 2 bases and 6 bases respectively, with 20 bases between them. The germline V gene encodes CDR1 SNHLY and CDR2 FYNNEI. The CDR3 region has the DNA TGTGCCAGCAGTGAATCCTGGCGGACGAGTAGGGTCAATGAGCAGTTCTTC. Translated, it gives CASSESWRTSRVNEQFF.

This clonotype was detected only once. The chain links TRBV3-1 to TRBJ2-1; D is possibly TRBD2 (6 bases). Trimming left V 4 bases short and J 7 bases short, with 20 bases between. The CDR3 has 16 residues. Looked up from germline, CDR1 is LGHDT and CDR2 is YNNKEL (reference sequence). CDR3 in DNA: TGTGCCAGCAGCCCGATGCTTGTGGAGGGGTGGAATGAGCAGTTCTTC. Translation: CASSPMLVEGWNEQFF.

Only a few counts were recorded for this clonotype. The V gene is TRBV28, the J gene TRBJ2-2, with D possibly being TRBD1 (6 bases). The CDR3 totals 16 residues. Trimming removed 3 bases from V and 2 bases from J, with 13 bases in between. Per germline, CDR1 MDHEN and CDR2 SYDVKM. CDR3 loop: CASSFRQGSNTGELFF. In DNA form, the CDR3 reads TGTGCCAGCAGTTTTCGGCAGGGGTCTAACACCGGGGAGCTGTTTTTT.

This clonotype was counted at least ten times. The chain is built from TRBV7-9 and TRBJ2-5; D unresolved. The CDR3 loop spans 15 amino acids. Germline values: CDR1 SEHNR, CDR2 FQNEAQ (reference sequence). Deletions cut 2 bases from V and 5 bases from J, with 15 bases between. The CDR3 loop reads CASSLYADLSETQYF. The CDR3 DNA reads as TGTGCCAGCAGCTTATACGCGGATCTTTCGGAGACCCAGTACTTC.

Only a few counts were recorded for this clonotype. The chain recombines TRBV12-3 or TRBV12-4 with TRBJ2-2; D unclear. CDR3 length equals 14 residues. V lost 1 base and J lost 0, with 3 bases in between. This CDR3 is CASSLGTNTGELFF. CDR3 sequence (DNA): TGTGCCAGCAGTTTAGGGACGAACACCGGGGAGCTGTTTTTT.